Presented here are 25 T cell receptor beta chains from one specimen sequenced in a study of cytomegalovirus exposure and HLA in healthy donors. The study ran its PCR with 60 Vbeta and 13 Jbeta primers. TCRdb's copy holds only in-frame clones and misses some; the assay was immunoSEQ multiplex PCR. The sample yields around 160,000 clones, around 80% seen once. Sequenced material: PBMCs. These receptors were collected from a human donor in good health.

This clone was observed once. This chain uses TRBV2 with TRBJ2-3, with D possibly being TRBD1 (6 bases). This CDR3 is 12 amino acids long. The V end was cut by 2 bases, the J end by 6 bases, with 6 bases between. The germline CDR1 and CDR2 sequences are SNHLY and FYNNEI. CDR3 nucleotide sequence: TGTGCCAGCAGTGAAAGGGGGGATACGCAGTATTTT. It is translated as CASSERGDTQYF.

This clone was observed once. The rearrangement uses TRBV5-1 and TRBJ2-5; perhaps TRBD2 as D (7 bases). With the DNA end fitting TRBJ2-7 better, the J assignment may be wrong. CDR1 is SGHRS and CDR2 is YFSETQ in the germline V gene. This CDR3 comprises 15 residues. The DNA of the CDR3 is TGCGCCAGCAGCTTGAGTGGGGGGGCCCTCTACGAGCAGTACTTC. Translated: CASSLSGGALYEQYF.

The rearrangement joins TRBV13 to TRBJ2-5; 13 nucleotides line up with TRBD2. The CDR3 loop spans 15 amino acids. From germline, CDR1 is PRHDT and CDR2 FYEKMQ (reference sequence). V lost 5 bases and J lost 5; bases outside the gene matches: 5. The CDR3 DNA follows: TGTGCCAGCAGCCTCGGGACTAGCGGGGCCGAGACCCAGTACTTC. Protein product: CASSLGTSGAETQYF.

V and J are TRBV2 and TRBJ2-2; 9 nucleotides match TRBD1. Trimming removed 9 bases from V and 5 bases from J; junction bases left unmatched: 10. The length of the CDR3 is 15 residues. CDR1 and CDR2 (germline): SNHLY, FYNNEI. The CDR3 reads CARIDPGQGTGELFF. Written as DNA, the CDR3 is TGTGCCAGGATAGATCCGGGACAGGGTACCGGGGAGCTGTTTTTT.

The rearrangement uses TRBV2 and TRBJ2-6; D gene uncertain. The V end lost 3 bases, the J end lost 0 bases, and 9 bases lay between the germline ends. Germline V CDR1 and CDR2: SNHLY, FYNNEI. The CDR3 has 16 residues. CDR3 DNA: TGTGCCAGCAGTGAGAACACCCGCTCTGGGGCCAACGTCCTGACTTTC. This codes for CASSENTRSGANVLTF.

The chain is built from TRBV7-2 and TRBJ2-5; 8 nucleotides agree with TRBD1. Germline V gives CDR1 SGHTA, CDR2 FQGNSA. The CDR3 covers 14 residues. V lost 5 bases to trimming and J lost 3 bases; unmatched junction nucleotides: 5. The CDR3 reads CASSTGQDKETQYF. For the CDR3, the DNA is TGTGCCAGCAGCACGGGACAGGACAAAGAGACCCAGTACTTC.

The rearrangement joins TRBV29-1 to TRBJ2-5, with D perhaps TRBD2 (5 bases). Deletions cut 3 bases from V and 8 bases from J, with 16 bases between. Germline V CDR1 and CDR2: SQVTM, ANQGSEA. The CDR3 runs 13 residues. CDR3 protein: CSVEVNTRDTQYF. CDR3 bases: TGCAGCGTTGAGGTAAACACGAGGGATACCCAGTACTTC.

The chain carries TRBV4-3 and TRBJ2-1, with a tentative D call TRBD2 (5 bases). There are 16 residues in the CDR3. V lost 2 bases and J lost 6, with 17 bases in between. Looked up from germline, CDR1 is LGHNA and CDR2 is YSLEER. DNA for the CDR3: TGCGCCAGCAGCCAAAGTGGGCTAGCATCGGCCAATGAGCAGTTCTTC. Protein: CASSQSGLASANEQFF.

The CDR3 spells CASKEGQETQYF. As DNA, the CDR3 is TGTGCCAGCAAGGAGGGGCAGGAGACCCAGTACTTC. The chain carries TRBV28 and TRBJ2-5; TRBD2 might be the D (6 bases). Germline-derived CDR1 and CDR2 are MDHEN and SYDVKM. The germline V and J ends were trimmed by 7 bases and 5 bases, with 11 bases remaining between them. CDR3 length: 12 amino acids.

The chain links TRBV6-1 to TRBJ2-1, with 7 bases aligning to TRBD1. The CDR3 runs to 16 residues. With 3 bases clipped from V and 4 bases from J, the junction kept 9 bases outside the gene matches. Germline V CDR1 and CDR2: MNHNS, SASEGT. The CDR3 coding sequence is TGTGCCAGCAGTGAGACAGGGATGGGGACATACAATGAGCAGTTCTTC. Translating it yields CASSETGMGTYNEQFF.

The J gene is TRBJ2-7, the V gene TRBV4-2, with 8 positions matching TRBD2. CDR1 LGHNA and CDR2 YNFKEQ come from the germline V gene. Trimming at V came to 0 bases and at J to 3 bases, leaving 10 bases not matched to a gene. This CDR3 spans 17 amino acids. The DNA for the CDR3 is TGTGCCAGCAGCCAAGATTCCGCGGGGGGCCAGATCTACGAGCAGTACTTC. Encoded protein: CASSQDSAGGQIYEQYF.

The chain combines TRBV27 with TRBJ1-6; 9 nucleotides match TRBD1. The junction had 10 bases not matched to a gene; V was cut back by 0 bases and J by 7 bases. The germline V gene has CDR1 MNHEY and CDR2 SMNVEV (reference sequence). The CDR3 length is 18 residues. For the CDR3, the DNA is TGTGCCAGCAGTTTATCGGGACAGGGTTTCAGGGGCAATTCACCCCTCCACTTT. Encoded protein: CASSLSGQGFRGNSPLHF.

V usage is TRBV19 and J usage is TRBJ2-2; TRBD2 matches at 7 bases. Germline CDR1 LNHDA, CDR2 SQIVND (reference sequence). V shed 2 bases and J 3 bases; nucleotides not matched to a gene: 3. This CDR3 comprises 15 residues. CDR3 bases: TGTGCCAGTAGTATACCCGGGGGGTACACCGGGGAGCTGTTTTTT. It is translated as CASSIPGGYTGELFF. Variable domain in full (rest from reference TRBV19 and TRBJ2-2): DGGITQSPKYLFRKEGQNVTLSCEQNLNHDAMYWYRQDPGQGLRLIYYSQIVNDFQKGDIAEGYSVSREKKESFPLTVTSAQKNPTAFYLCASSIPGGYTGELFFGEGSRLTVL.

The rearrangement uses TRBV7-8 and TRBJ2-5, with D possibly being TRBD2 (6 bases). V was shortened by 6 bases and J by 2 bases, with 10 bases between the two germline ends. The CDR3 is made up of 13 amino acids. CDR1 and CDR2 (germline): SGHVS, FQNEAQ. DNA of the CDR3: TGTGCCAGCAGGGGCGGACTACAAGAGACCCAGTACTTC. It codes for CASRGGLQETQYF.

There are a few counts of this clone. The CDR3 is CAISESRQGRTEAFF. Here the CDR3 DNA reads TGTGCCATCAGTGAGTCGCGGCAGGGTCGAACTGAAGCTTTCTTT. The gene calls are TRBV10-3 and TRBJ1-1, with D possibly being TRBD1 (5 bases). The CDR3 loop spans 15 amino acids. The V end was cut by 0 bases, the J end by 5 bases, with 13 bases between. Germline V lookup: CDR1 ENHRY, CDR2 SYGVKD.

The chain is built from TRBV7-9 and TRBJ2-7; 11 positions match TRBD1. This CDR3 comprises 16 residues. Germline lookup yields CDR1 SEHNR and CDR2 FQNEAQ (reference sequence). Germline trimming cut 2 bases from V and 3 bases from J; bases unmatched to any gene: 6. CDR3 sequence reads: CASSLKGGTGGYEQYF. The CDR3 bases are TGTGCCAGCAGCTTAAAAGGCGGGACAGGGGGCTACGAGCAGTACTTC.

This chain connects TRBV9 to TRBJ1-1, with 7 bases that match TRBD1. Germline V gene lookup returns CDR1 SGDLS and CDR2 YYNGEE. The CDR3 sequence is 15 residues long. Trimming at V came to 0 bases and at J to 4 bases, leaving 6 bases not matched to a gene. The CDR3 coding sequence is TGTGCCAGCAGCGTAGGTGGCAGGGGGATCACTGAAGCTTTCTTT. It specifies CASSVGGRGITEAFF.

This chain's CDR3 is CASSAGTGEDTQYF. CDR3 DNA: TGCGCCAGCAGCGCCGGGACAGGGGAAGATACGCAGTATTTT. J is TRBJ2-3 and V is TRBV5-1, with 10 bases identical to TRBD1. V dropped 4 bases and J dropped 5; count of bases not matched to a gene: 4. Germline V gene lookup returns CDR1 SGHRS and CDR2 YFSETQ. The CDR3 is 14 amino acids.

The V and J genes are TRBV15 and TRBJ2-1, with 9 bases fitting TRBD2. This CDR3 has 15 amino acids. V gave up 4 bases and J gave up 6 bases; unmatched junction bases: 7. CDR1 LNHNV and CDR2 YYDKDF come from the germline V gene (reference sequence). The DNA of the CDR3 is TGTGCCACCAGCAAAGATAGCGGGGGCGTCAATGAGCAGTTCTTC. Translating it yields CATSKDSGGVNEQFF.

The chain is built from TRBV5-4 and TRBJ2-7; TRBD2 aligns across 11 bases. V shed 0 bases, J shed 6 bases, and the junction held 5 bases outside the gene matches. The CDR3 is 15 amino acids. The germline gives CDR1 SGHNT, CDR2 YYREEE (reference sequence). As DNA, the CDR3 is TGTGCCAGCAGCTTGGGACTAGCGGGGCCCGGCGAGCAGTACTTC. Encoded protein: CASSLGLAGPGEQYF.

V is TRBV2 and J is TRBJ1-1; 7 nucleotides agree with TRBD1. With V trimmed by 6 bases and J by 6 bases, 7 bases remained unmatched. CDR1 SNHLY and CDR2 FYNNEI come from the germline V gene. CDR3 size: 13 residues. CDR3 sequence (DNA): TGTGCCAGCAGGGAGACAGGGATACCTGAAGCTTTCTTT. Translation gives CASRETGIPEAFF.

The rearrangement uses TRBV9 and TRBJ2-7; 9 positions agree with TRBD2. Germline assignment: CDR1 SGDLS and CDR2 YYNGEE. Germline trimming cut 3 bases from V and 5 bases from J; bases unmatched to any gene: 9. The CDR3 length is 15 residues. The CDR3 sequence: CASSGPPAGGNEQYF. CDR3 nucleotide sequence: TGTGCCAGCAGCGGCCCCCCAGCGGGGGGAAACGAGCAGTACTTC.

Regarding this clone: At one end, the junction sequence differs from germline, possibly due to a read error. V gene TRBV7-9 combines with J gene TRBJ2-2; no reliable D call. This CDR3 comprises 16 residues. CDR1 SEHNR and CDR2 FQNEAQ come from the germline V gene (reference sequence). The chain's CDR3 is CSSSLQQTLNTGELFF. CDR3 DNA sequence: TGTTCCAGCAGCTTACAACAGACCTTAAACACCGGGGAGCTGTTTTTT.

The chain's CDR3 is CASSLDFIGGDPEAFF. The CDR3, as DNA: TGTGCCAGCAGCTTAGATTTTATAGGGGGCGACCCTGAAGCTTTCTTT. V is TRBV7-8 and J is TRBJ1-1; 7 bases match TRBD1. Trimming took 1 base from V and 6 from J; bases not matched to a gene: 11. This CDR3 spans 16 amino acids. Germline loops: CDR1 SGHVS, CDR2 FQNEAQ.

V and J are TRBV5-1 and TRBJ2-5, with D perhaps TRBD2 (6 bases). This CDR3 is built from 17 residues. The germline V gene has CDR1 SGHRS and CDR2 YFSETQ. Between the trimmed V and J ends, which lost 1 base and 5 bases, there was a span of 21 bases. CDR3 loop: CASSLIMGTPQGETQYF. The CDR3 nucleotides are TGCGCCAGCAGCTTGATTATGGGGACTCCTCAAGGGGAGACCCAGTACTTC.